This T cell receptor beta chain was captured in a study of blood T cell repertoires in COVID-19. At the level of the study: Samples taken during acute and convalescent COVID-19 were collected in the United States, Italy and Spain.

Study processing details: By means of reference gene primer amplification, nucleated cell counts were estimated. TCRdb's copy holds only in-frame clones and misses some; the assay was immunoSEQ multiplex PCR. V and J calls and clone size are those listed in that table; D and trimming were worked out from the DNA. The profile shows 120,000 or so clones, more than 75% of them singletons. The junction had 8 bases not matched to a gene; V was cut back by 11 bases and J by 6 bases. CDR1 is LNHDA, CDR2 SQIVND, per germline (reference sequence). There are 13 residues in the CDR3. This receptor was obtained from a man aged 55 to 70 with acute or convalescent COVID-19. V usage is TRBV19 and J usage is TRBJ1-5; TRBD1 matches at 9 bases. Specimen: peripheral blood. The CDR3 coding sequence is TGTGCCGCGGCGGCGGACAGGGGTCAGCCCCAGCATTTT. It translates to CAAAADRGQPQHF.